What follows is one TCR beta chain and its context. Its antigen is unidentified. This sample was included in a study of radiation and T cells in renal cell carcinoma. Study-wide results and caveats: Pretreatment tumor biopsies were lacking, so baseline clonotypes are unknown.

Sequenced by immunoSEQ multiplex PCR; TCRdb stores in-frame clones only, minus some. The sample comprises 150,000 to 200,000 clones, around 90% of which are singletons, and about 11% rests with the top ten. V lost 1 base, J lost 10 bases, and 35 bases lay in between. There are 22 residues in the CDR3. Time point here: blood 4 weeks post-SBRT, at nephrectomy. Treatment described: 15 Gy SBRT to primary tumor, nephrectomy 4 weeks later. Nephrectomy followed 15 Gy stereotactic body radiation by 4 weeks. After SBRT, blood was collected at 2 and 4 weeks, plus baseline. The tumor was a clear cell renal cell carcinoma.

This TCR came from a woman in her forties or fifties with renal cell carcinoma. The sequences come from blood, collected from a patient whose treatment included radiotherapy and nephrectomy. This chain uses TRBV23-1 with TRBJ1-6; D gene uncertain. TRBV23-1 is noted as an ORF with a role that remains uncertain. The CDR3 reads CASSQYSPETASRSRKRSPLHF. CDR3 coding DNA: TGCGCCAGCAGTCAATATTCCCCGGAGACTGCCTCGAGATCACGAAAAAGGTCACCCCTCCACTTT.